This T cell receptor beta chain came from a study of cytomegalovirus exposure and HLA in healthy donors (dated by TCRdb to about 2017). A note on the overall study: An earlier analysis of 550 to 700 of the donors reported approximately 270 Gb of sequence data and roughly 100 million unique TCR beta sequences from about 180 million T cells. To decide whether each TCR beta V gene segment behaved as functional or pseudogenic, an earlier analysis of some 570 of the donors relied on high-throughput TCR beta sequencing. On average, about 240,000 unique TCR beta nucleotide sequences were sequenced per donor among some 420 genotyped donors of the cohort, with around 19% of those sequences being non-productive. Typing coverage varied by locus: roughly 629-640 donors for A, B, C, DRB1 and DQB1; approximately 500 for DQA1; about 590 for DPA1; roughly 450 for DPB1. A separate validation cohort of 90 to 150 different subjects was used in addition to the roughly 640-subject first cohort. Several DR-DQ haplotypes were handled as single units for association and clustering because linkage in the cohort was strong. Using immunosequencing, the study profiled T cell repertoires from 500 to 800 subjects and related those repertoires to cytomegalovirus serostatus. The study combined high-throughput TCR immunosequencing, statistical association of individual TCRs with disease status, and machine learning to predict cytomegalovirus infection status. In the later analysis, no new phenotypic data were used to find candidate immune exposures; instead, reliance was placed on TCR beta sequences and their occurrence across donors. All discovery cohort repertoires had been generated using a single sequencing platform. Of the 300 to 450 genotyped donors, over 65% fell in the genetic ancestry cluster associated with self-reported Caucasian donors. To study patterns of TCR occurrence, a later analysis re-analyzed previously published TCR beta repertoires from 666 donors and added high-resolution HLA genotyping. A later genetic analysis took genome-wide SNP genotypes for about 60% of the roughly 670 donors and used that subset as a discovery cohort. The study was designed to test whether signatures of past pathogen exposure could be identified by cataloging public T cell receptors. Both class I and class II loci were covered by HLA typing, at four-digit resolution. Roughly 320 gigabases of sequencing data and 75 million to 85 million unique TCR sequences made up an early release that covered 500 to 700 HLA-typed donors. Donor age, sex, ethnicity and CMV serostatus were collected together with the repertoire data. On the study overall, not on this receptor specifically: Most CMV-associated TCR beta chains appeared to be HLA-restricted in a later analysis, and the HLA associations seemed to be driven largely by CMV exposure. Because counts were too low, seventeen rarely observed V segments, including chromosome 9 orphons, were excluded from the earlier analysis of around 590 of the donors. The study gave a list of about 160 TCR beta chains associated with cytomegalovirus. This cohort had only TCR beta chains sequenced, and the lack of alpha or paired-chain data limited which features could be detected. Some IMGT-functional V segments, including TRBV6-2 and TRBV6-3, could not be told apart with the 87-base-pair reads, so those segments were excluded. Immune exposure information for the cohort was limited to CMV serostatus. Because HLA typing was unavailable for some donors at each locus, only the typed subset was used in association tests. The sequencing pipeline was judged likely to have produced a cluster of highly shared sequence variants as a technical artifact. Specific HLA alleles were associated with 15,000 to 20,000 TCR beta sequences at a false discovery rate of 0.05 in a later analysis. In a later genetic analysis, a missense DCLRE1C variant was associated with V-gene and J-gene trimming of TCR beta chains, and the association was replicated in an independent cohort. Cytomegalovirus status was reported to be diagnosed by the classifier with high specificity and sensitivity in both the original and validation cohorts. While some public TCRs were present in many individuals, most TCR sequences turned up only very rarely across donors. In vitro tests confirmed that a few of the cytomegalovirus-associated TCR beta chains recognize cytomegalovirus antigens. According to a later genetic analysis, donors in an Asian-associated ancestry cluster had fewer N-insertions in productive TCRs than the approximately 650-donor mean. Correlated functional status among segregating V segments might reflect linkage disequilibrium, but an unknown experimental factor could not be ruled out. In a later analysis, several top co-occurrence clusters were reported to appear linked to parvovirus B19, influenza, CMV and Epstein-Barr virus. When HLA alleles, especially DR and DQ, strongly co-occurred, attributing TCR associations to individual alleles was difficult. The authors suggested that the approach could potentially be extended to other disease states and immunological phenotypes. A further reported finding was that TCR beta sequences accurately predicted the HLA-A and HLA-B alleles for most subjects in the first cohort. A later analysis found that TCR association rates varied across HLA loci, with DRB1 alleles showing the most associated TCRs and HLA-C alleles the fewest. In an earlier analysis of more than 450 of the donors, most TCR beta V segments were observed in productive rearrangements about 87% or about 30% of the time, broadly matching IMGT annotations. Presence/absence analyses assumed roughly uniform sequencing depth across donors, an assumption that may not hold. In a later analysis, HLA-associated TCR beta chains showed more clonal expansion and lower generation probabilities than non-associated chains that were equally common.

There are 15 amino acids in the CDR3, from cysteine to phenylalanine inclusive. The retained sequence is limited to the CDR3, 45 bases, with the frame set at the first base. According to the germline V gene, CDR1 reads MNHNS and CDR2 reads SASEGT. V lost 7 bases and J lost 0 bases; the stretch between them is 13 bases long. As concerns this clone: Its antigen is not yet known. There are no base qualities to consult, and no much larger clone falls within one base.

Libraries were made using the immunoSEQ multiplex PCR assay. A mixture of 60 forward primers for TCR Vbeta segments and 13 reverse primers for TCR Jbeta segments was used in the multiplex PCR. Amplification of the CDR3 region of rearranged TCR beta genes was performed with a multiplex PCR assay on genomic DNA. The Illumina HiSeq System was used to sequence the amplified TCR beta libraries as 87-base-pair reads. The study's processing was this. In a later analysis, tens of millions of unique TCR beta chains were counted across the 650 to 700 repertoires, and around 10 million of these chains were shared by at least two donors. Raw reads were error-corrected and collapsed into unique sequences with a nearest-neighbor algorithm that merged closely related sequences to remove PCR and sequencing errors. V, D and J gene segments were assigned by aligning CDR3 sequences to IMGT reference sequences. For a sequence to be retained, at least a six-nucleotide match to both a V gene segment and a J gene segment was required. A rearrangement was called productive if the CDR3 had no stop codons and remained in frame with V and J, and every other rearrangement was called non-productive. Following IMGT convention, CDR3 was defined as the stretch from the second conserved V-encoded cysteine to the conserved J-encoded phenylalanine. In an earlier analysis of more than 550 of the donors, sequences lacking an unambiguous match to a single V gene segment were excluded. In an earlier analysis of approximately 590 of the donors, V segments were called functional above 56.7% productive rearrangements and were called segregating when the between-donor standard deviation exceeded 5%. To diagnose cytomegalovirus status from the catalog of TCR beta chain sequences, a statistical classification framework was built. In a later analysis, V and J genes were assigned by comparing TCR nucleotide sequences against IMGT/GENE-DB human TR gene sequences. In a later analysis, CDR3 sequences and most-parsimonious VDJ recombination scenarios were assigned using the TCRdist pipeline. In a later analysis, every TCR beta chain was defined by the combination of its CDR3 amino acid sequence and its V-gene family, and reads without a unique V-gene family were dropped. In a later analysis, 500 to 650 highly shared, low-generation-probability nucleotide sequences were removed to address suspected cross-contamination and a sequencing artifact. For each public chain, a later analysis derived a clonal expansion index from normalized ranks of inferred template counts within each repertoire. A later analysis computed generation probabilities with a VDJ recombination model fitted to out-of-frame rearrangements, and checked the results against IGoR. A later analysis scored TCR-TCR, TCR-HLA and TCR-CMV co-occurrence with hypergeometric tests, applying a repertoire-size bias correction to TCR pairs. False discovery rates were estimated in a later analysis by permuting HLA or CMV assignments 20 times. In a later analysis, co-occurring TCRs were grouped with DBSCAN, and TCRdist sequence similarity was added when clustering was performed within HLA-allele-positive subsets. Repertoires with fewer than 30,000 or more than 120,000 public chains were left out of co-occurrence clustering, as were about 5 repertoires with anomalous nucleotide sharing. In its TCRdb copy, this immuneACCESS table keeps in-frame sequences only and misses some clones. Where compared with another copy, unresolved V genes explain less than half of these, and the others have no known cause. V and J calls and clone size are given by that table; D and trimming were obtained from the DNA. This sample gives around 130,000 clones in total; 61% of them show up just once. The top ten clonotypes cover approximately 1.7% of the sample.

The cohort was made up of 500 to 800 healthy bone marrow donors. Cohort members were all nominally healthy when sampled, although unrecorded immune exposures were likely present. The donor was CMV seronegative and belonged to the group of over 300 seronegative cohort members. Each donor provided a peripheral blood sample, and peripheral blood mononuclear cells were used for TCR beta sequencing. The Qiagen DNeasy Blood Extraction Kit was used to extract genomic DNA from the blood cell samples. This sequence originates from a male donor in good health and CMV-seronegative. Sequencing used PBMCs. Rearrangement joined TRBV6-1 to TRBJ1-3; there is no confident call for the D gene. The DNA sequence is as follows: TGTGCCAGCACCCATGGGCGTGTCTCTGGAAACACCATATATTTT. Its coded protein is CASTHGRVSGNTIYF.